The source of this T cell receptor beta chain is a study of blood T cell repertoires in COVID-19. Study in general: Acute and convalescent COVID-19 samples came from the United States, Italy and Spain.

The CDR3 sequence is 17 residues long. Germline-derived CDR1 and CDR2 are SGHTS and YDEGEE. Between the trimmed V and J ends, which lost 2 bases and 0 bases, there was a span of 18 bases. Ages ranged from about 18 to 89 years, with residence in under 25 US areas. In the authors' workflow: It was from reference gene primer amplification that nucleated cell counts were estimated. Here immunoSEQ multiplex PCR was the method, and the copy in TCRdb shows in-frame clones only, minus some. The DNA gave D and trimming, while V, J and clone size come from that table. The profile shows fewer than 350,000 clones, 89% of them singletons.

The receptor comes from a woman in her thirties or forties who had recovered from COVID-19. This chain uses TRBV5-8 with TRBJ2-7; tentatively, D is TRBD2 (6 bases). Sequenced input: PBMCs or T cells enriched from blood (not recorded which). The CDR3, as DNA: TGTGCCAGCAGCTTTTTATTCGGGGACTTGTTCTCCTACGAGCAGTACTTC. This encodes CASSFLFGDLFSYEQYF.